This T cell receptor beta chain was identified during a study of technical replicates of blood from a few donors. Trimming pared 1 base from V and 7 bases from J, leaving 15 bases between. The CDR3 is made up of 14 amino acids. The germline V gene encodes CDR1 SGDLS and CDR2 YYNGEE. Measured with immunoSEQ multiplex PCR; TCRdb has only the in-frame clones, and not every one. The sample has around 72,000 clones, roughly 90% seen once. This receptor was taken from a human donor in good health. Some clones in this sample may be carry-over from other donors' samples. Sequencing was performed on PBMCs. The V and J genes are TRBV9 and TRBJ2-7; TRBD2 is a possible D gene (6 bases). CDR3 nucleotides: TGTGCCAGCAGCGTATATGGAGGGCCCGGGGAGCAGTACTTC. This gives the protein CASSVYGGPGEQYF. The variable domain in full, with the rest retrieved from reference TRBV9 and TRBJ2-7, is DSGVTQTPKHLITATGQRVTLRCSPRSGDLSVYWYQQSLDQGLQFLIQYYNGEERAKGNILERFSAQQFPDLHSELNLSSLELGDSALYFCASSVYGGPGEQYFGPGTRLTVT.